This entry describes one T cell receptor beta chain. Using immunoSEQ multiplex PCR, the repertoire was profiled, and TCRdb retains in-frame clones only, with some absent. Of over 8,500 clones in the sample, approximately 78% were seen once. Time point given: 2015-2016 season, 7 days after influenza vaccination. This sample was included in a study of follicular helper T cells after annual influenza vaccination. Overall study context: For some subjects, blood spans the 2013-2014, 2014-2015 and 2015-2016 annual vaccinations.

Germline assignment: CDR1 MDHEN and CDR2 SYDVKM. CDR3 length equals 15 residues. The V gene lost 6 bases and the J gene lost 1 base, with 12 bases spanning the gap. This TCR derives from an adult who received the influenza vaccine. The material was CXCR5+ CD38- circulating T follicular helper cells from blood, obtained 7 days after influenza vaccination. Subset specified: circulating Tfh, non-naive CD4+CXCR5+PD-1+ (ICOS+CD38+ or ICOS-CD38-). The V and J genes are TRBV28 and TRBJ2-2, with a tentative D call TRBD2 (5 bases). The CDR3 DNA reads TGTGCCAGCAGCCCCCCCGGAGGGAACACCGGGGAGCTGTTTTTT. This gives the protein CASSPPGGNTGELFF.